The sequence of this TCR beta chain was determined in a study of T cell responses to AZD1222 COVID-19 vaccine. The assay was immunoSEQ multiplex PCR, and TCRdb's table has in-frame clones only and misses some. The sample lists roughly 80,000 clones, 90% seen once, with under 5% in the top ten. Study-level points and caveats: After two AZD1222 doses, spike-specific TCR breadth and depth rose versus day 0.

Germline assignment: CDR1 SGHTA and CDR2 FQGTGA. Trimming at V came to 6 bases and at J to 4 bases, leaving 5 bases not matched to a gene. The length of the CDR3 is 13 residues. Note on this clone: Its matching antigen is unknown.

This chain links TRBV7-3 with TRBJ1-2; 7 nucleotides align to TRBD1. This clonotype originated in an adult in good health. The material sequenced was peripheral blood, taken on day 0 of AZD1222 vaccination. CDR3 DNA: TGTGCCAGCAGTATGGGACAGTCCTATGGCTACACCTTC. It yields the protein CASSMGQSYGYTF.